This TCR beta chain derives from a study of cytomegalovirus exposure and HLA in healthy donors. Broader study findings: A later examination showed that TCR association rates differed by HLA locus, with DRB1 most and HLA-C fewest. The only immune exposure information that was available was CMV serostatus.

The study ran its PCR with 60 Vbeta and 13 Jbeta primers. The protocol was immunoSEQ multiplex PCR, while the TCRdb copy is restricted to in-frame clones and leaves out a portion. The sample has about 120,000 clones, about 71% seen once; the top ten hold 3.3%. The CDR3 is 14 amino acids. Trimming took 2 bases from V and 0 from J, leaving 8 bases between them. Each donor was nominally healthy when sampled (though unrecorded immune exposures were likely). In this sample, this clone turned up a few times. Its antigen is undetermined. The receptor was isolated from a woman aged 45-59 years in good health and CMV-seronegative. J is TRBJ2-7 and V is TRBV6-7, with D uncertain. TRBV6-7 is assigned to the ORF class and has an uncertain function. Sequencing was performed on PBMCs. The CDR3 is CASSYRESSYEQYF. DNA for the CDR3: TGTGCCAGCAGTTACCGAGAGAGCTCCTACGAGCAGTACTTC.